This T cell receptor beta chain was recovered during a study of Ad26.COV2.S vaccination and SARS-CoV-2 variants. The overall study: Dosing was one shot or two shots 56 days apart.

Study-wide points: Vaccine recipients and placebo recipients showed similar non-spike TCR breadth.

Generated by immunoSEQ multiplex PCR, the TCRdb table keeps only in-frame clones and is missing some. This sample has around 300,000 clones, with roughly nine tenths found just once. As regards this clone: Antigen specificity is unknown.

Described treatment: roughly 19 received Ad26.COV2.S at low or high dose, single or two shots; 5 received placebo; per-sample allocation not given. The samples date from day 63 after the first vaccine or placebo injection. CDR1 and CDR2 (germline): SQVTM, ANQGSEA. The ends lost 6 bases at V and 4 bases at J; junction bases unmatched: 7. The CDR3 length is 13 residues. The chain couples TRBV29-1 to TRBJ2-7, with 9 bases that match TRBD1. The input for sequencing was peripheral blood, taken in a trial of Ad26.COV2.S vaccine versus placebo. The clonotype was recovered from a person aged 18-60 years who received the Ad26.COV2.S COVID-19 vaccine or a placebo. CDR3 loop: CSVLRQGGYEQYF. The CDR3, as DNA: TGCAGCGTCCTCCGACAGGGGGGTTACGAGCAGTACTTC.